Listed here is a single T cell receptor (beta chain). The CDR3 consists of 15 residues. Germline lookup yields CDR1 SNHLY and CDR2 FYNNEI. V gave up 2 bases and J gave up 7 bases, with 15 bases separating them. The entry originates in a study of T-cell memory formation after mild COVID-19. One entry per CDR3 protein results from TCRdb running MiXCR on the 5' RACE reads. The sample has some 120,000 distinct CDR3 sequences, 15% to 20% seen once. The V and J genes are TRBV2 and TRBJ1-5; no reliable D call. The clonotype was recovered from an adult woman who had mild COVID-19 (a few samples of this study predate the infection). Cell type and time point are not known. Sequenced material: PBMCs or a T cell subset sorted from them (not recorded which). For the CDR3, the DNA is TGTGCCAGCAGTGAAAACAATTCGAAGAAACAGCCCCAGCATTTT. Its protein product is CASSENNSKKQPQHF.